The 25 T cell receptor beta chains below all came from one sample that was sequenced in a study of T cell responses to AZD1222 COVID-19 vaccine. Sequencing used immunoSEQ multiplex PCR; TCRdb keeps in-frame clones, though not all of them. The sample lists 140,000 to 150,000 clones; about nine tenths were seen once. Sequenced material: peripheral blood, taken 28 days after the second AZD1222 dose. The receptors stem from an adult who received the AZD1222 COVID-19 vaccine.

The chain uses TRBV5-8 and TRBJ2-7, with 11 bases identical to TRBD2. Germline V gene lookup returns CDR1 SGHTS and CDR2 YDEGEE. The ends lost 7 bases at V and 2 bases at J; junction bases unmatched: 17. This CDR3 contains 18 residues. The CDR3 DNA follows: TGTGCCAGCGTGGCTCAGGGGGCCATAGCGGGAGGGCCCTACGAGCAGTACTTC. Translation gives CASVAQGAIAGGPYEQYF.

V is TRBV7-2 and J is TRBJ1-2; the D is unclear. CDR1 SGHTA and CDR2 FQGNSA come from the germline V gene. V was cut by 5 bases and J by 8 bases, with 24 bases left in between. The CDR3 totals 16 residues. The chain's CDR3 is CASSPETNWQLKGYTF. In nucleotides, the CDR3 is TGTGCCAGCAGCCCGGAGACCAATTGGCAGTTGAAGGGCTACACCTTC.

V is TRBV7-8 and J is TRBJ2-1, with TRBD1 as a possible D gene (6 bases). CDR1 is SGHVS, CDR2 FQNEAQ, per germline. The CDR3 runs 14 residues. V was clipped by 1 base and J by 4 bases, with 8 bases between them. The CDR3 reads CASSLEQGYNEQFF. CDR3 nucleotides: TGTGCCAGCAGCTTAGAACAGGGATACAATGAGCAGTTCTTC.

V and J are TRBV10-2 and TRBJ2-2, with TRBD2 matching 9 bases. V dropped 3 bases and J dropped 6; count of bases not matched to a gene: 5. There are 15 residues in the CDR3. The germline gives CDR1 WSHSY, CDR2 SAAADI. The DNA of the CDR3 is TGCGCCAGCAGTGACTTAGCGGGAGTCCCCGGGGAGCTGTTTTTT. Translating it yields CASSDLAGVPGELFF.

The chain joins TRBV20-1 to TRBJ2-1; D remains unclear. The CDR3 length is 11 residues. Germline loops: CDR1 DFQATT, CDR2 SNEGSKA (reference sequence). Here the CDR3 DNA reads TGCAGGGTAGGGTCCCCCAATGAGCAGTTCTTC. This codes for CRVGSPNEQFF.

The chain combines TRBV28 with TRBJ2-7, with D perhaps TRBD1 (5 bases). The V gene's germline CDR1 is MDHEN and CDR2 SYDVKM. This CDR3 has 16 residues. V lost 1 base, J lost 2 bases, and 15 bases lay in between. The CDR3 loop reads CASSLSRQSNPYEQYF. The CDR3 DNA is TGTGCCAGCAGTTTATCCCGACAGAGCAACCCCTACGAGCAGTACTTC.

The rearrangement joins TRBV7-9 to TRBJ1-3; 7 nucleotides agree with TRBD1. Per the germline V gene, CDR1 is SEHNR and CDR2 is FQNEAQ (reference sequence). With V trimmed by 3 bases and J by 2 bases, 4 bases remained unmatched. The CDR3 contains 15 residues. The DNA for the CDR3 is TGTGCCAGCAGCTTTACAGGGGCTGCTGGAAACACCATATATTTT. It specifies CASSFTGAAGNTIYF.

The chain links TRBV19 to TRBJ1-2, with a weak D call TRBD1 (6 bases). Germline V lookup: CDR1 LNHDA, CDR2 SQIVND (reference sequence). V shed 2 bases and J shed 2 bases, with 9 bases lying between them. This CDR3 is 14 amino acids long. The CDR3 sequence is CASSIQQGNYGYTF. Here the CDR3 DNA reads TGTGCCAGTAGTATACAACAGGGCAACTATGGCTACACCTTC. The whole variable domain, remainder taken from reference TRBV19 and TRBJ1-2, is DGGITQSPKYLFRKEGQNVTLSCEQNLNHDAMYWYRQDPGQGLRLIYYSQIVNDFQKGDIAEGYSVSREKKESFPLTVTSAQKNPTAFYLCASSIQQGNYGYTFGSGTRLTVV.

The CDR3 here is CASSQVAGGLETQYF. CDR3 in DNA: TGTGCCAGCAGCCAAGTGGCGGGGGGGCTCGAGACCCAGTACTTC. The rearrangement links TRBV4-2 to TRBJ2-5; 9 bases align to TRBD2. Germline values: CDR1 LGHNA, CDR2 YNFKEQ. With V trimmed by 1 base and J by 5 bases, 5 bases remained unmatched. The CDR3 totals 15 residues.

The chain recombines TRBV25-1 with TRBJ2-3; 13 bases are shared with TRBD2. The V and J ends lost 6 bases and 4 bases, in that order; junction bases with no gene match: 4. In germline, CDR1 is MGHDK, CDR2 SYGVNS. This CDR3 region has 15 residues. The CDR3 spells CASSRLAGGSDTQYF. The CDR3 bases are TGTGCCAGCAGCCGACTAGCGGGGGGCTCAGATACGCAGTATTTT.

The rearrangement uses TRBV6-5 and TRBJ2-7; TRBD2 matches 8 bases. V lost 5 bases to trimming and J lost 6 bases; unmatched junction nucleotides: 12. The CDR3 totals 15 residues. The germline CDR1 and CDR2 sequences are MNHEY and SVGAGI. CDR3: CASSRPGLASPEQYF. The CDR3 nucleotides are TGTGCCAGCAGTCGACCCGGACTAGCATCACCCGAGCAGTACTTC.

This clone appeared a single time. V is TRBV19 and J is TRBJ1-5, with TRBD1 matching 11 bases. The ends lost 7 bases at V and 5 bases at J; junction bases unmatched: 10. From germline, CDR1 is LNHDA and CDR2 SQIVND (reference sequence). The CDR3 covers 16 residues. The CDR3 protein is CASTRTGGKWDQPQHF. The CDR3 DNA reads TGTGCCAGTACCCGGACAGGGGGCAAGTGGGATCAGCCCCAGCATTTT.

The V call is TRBV19, the J call TRBJ1-2, with no clear D. V gave up 0 bases and J gave up 3 bases, with 14 bases separating them. Germline V gives CDR1 LNHDA, CDR2 SQIVND (reference sequence). The CDR3 is made up of 16 amino acids. The CDR3 nucleotides are TGTGCCAGTAGTATAGATCGAGAAAGACCCCACTATGGCTACACCTTC. Encoded protein: CASSIDRERPHYGYTF.

In its sample, this clone was seen once. The rearrangement uses TRBV27 and TRBJ2-7, with D perhaps matching TRBD1 (6 bases). Germline lookup yields CDR1 MNHEY and CDR2 SMNVEV (reference sequence). V was clipped by 10 bases and J by 3 bases, with 13 bases between them. The CDR3 is 12 residues long. The CDR3 reads CATLDSRYEQYF. The CDR3 DNA reads as TGTGCCACCTTGGACAGCCGCTACGAGCAGTACTTC.

The rearrangement links TRBV5-1 to TRBJ2-3; D might be TRBD1 (6 bases). The ends were cut back, 0 bases at V and 6 bases at J, with 20 bases in the middle. CDR1 is SGHRS, CDR2 YFSETQ, per germline. The length of the CDR3 is 17 residues. CDR3 residues: CASSLDLRQAFGDTQYF. Written as DNA, the CDR3 is TGCGCCAGCAGCTTGGATCTTCGACAGGCCTTCGGGGATACGCAGTATTTT.

This chain uses TRBV19 with TRBJ1-5; maybe TRBD1 (5 bases). The CDR3 length is 14 residues. Deletions cut 7 bases from V and 0 bases from J, with 10 bases between. The germline V gene encodes CDR1 LNHDA and CDR2 SQIVND (reference sequence). The CDR3 bases are TGTGCCAGTACAGACAGTCATAGCAATCAGCCCCAGCATTTT. Its protein product is CASTDSHSNQPQHF.

This CDR3 is CATSDWPGGKRGYTF. For the CDR3, the DNA is TGTGCCACCAGTGATTGGCCAGGGGGCAAGAGAGGCTACACCTTC. The V and J genes are TRBV24-1 and TRBJ1-2, with 8 bases matching TRBD1. Trimming took 2 bases from V and 8 from J; bases not matched to a gene: 9. This CDR3 contains 15 residues. The V gene's germline CDR1 is KGHDR and CDR2 SFDVKD.

The gene calls are TRBV24-1 and TRBJ1-5; possibly TRBD1 for D (6 bases). In germline, CDR1 is KGHDR, CDR2 SFDVKD. This CDR3 is built from 19 residues. Trimming took 1 base from V and 0 from J, leaving 18 bases between them. CDR3 in amino acids: CATSDLTPGTQYSNQPQHF. CDR3 DNA: TGTGCCACCAGTGATTTAACCCCTGGGACACAATATAGCAATCAGCCCCAGCATTTT.

The chain has TRBV6-5 and TRBJ2-4, with 12 bases identical to TRBD2. Germline CDR1 and CDR2: MNHEY and SVGAGI. The J segment lost 11 bases and the V segment lost 4 bases, leaving 3 bases of the junction unmatched. The CDR3 extends over 13 amino acids. CDR3 sequence: CASSSTSGSLQYF. The CDR3 DNA reads TGTGCCAGCAGTTCGACTAGCGGGAGCCTTCAGTACTTC.

The rearrangement joins TRBV2 to TRBJ2-1, with D tentatively TRBD1 or TRBD2 (5 bases each). Germline V CDR1 and CDR2: SNHLY, FYNNEI. The CDR3 has 14 amino acids. V lost 7 bases, J lost 4 bases, and 14 bases lay in between. CDR3 bases: TGTGCCAGCACTTCTGGGACGGATTACAATGAGCAGTTCTTC. This translates into CASTSGTDYNEQFF. Complete variable domain (other parts from reference TRBV2 and TRBJ2-1): EPEVTQTPSHQVTQMGQEVILRCVPISNHLYFYWYRQILGQKVEFLVSFYNNEISEKSEIFDDQFSVERPDGSNFTLKIRSTKLEDSAMYFCASTSGTDYNEQFFGPGTRLTVL.

This sequence joins TRBV5-5 and TRBJ2-3, with D perhaps TRBD1 (6 bases). V lost 1 base and J lost 7, with 25 bases in between. The CDR3 length is 18 residues. Per the germline V gene, CDR1 is SGHKS and CDR2 is YYEKEE (reference sequence). The CDR3 loop is CASSLRGREGETQHTQYF. CDR3 in DNA: TGTGCCAGCAGCTTGCGGGGAAGAGAGGGGGAGACACAGCATACGCAGTATTTT.

CDR3 nucleotides: TGTGCCAGCAGCCCTCTCGTTAATGAAAAACTGTTTTTT. Protein product: CASSPLVNEKLFF. The chain carries TRBV3-1 (or the pseudogene TRBV3-2) and TRBJ1-4; D call uncertain. Trimming took 4 bases from V and 4 from J, leaving 7 bases between them. Germline lookup yields CDR1 LGHDT and CDR2 YNNKEL (reference sequence). This CDR3 region has 13 residues.

The genes are TRBV4-1 and TRBJ2-3; 9 nucleotides line up with TRBD2. The V gene end was trimmed by 5 bases and the J gene end by 4 bases; junction bases not matched to a gene: 10. The CDR3 is 16 residues long. Germline CDR1 reads MGHRA; CDR2 reads YSYEKL. This CDR3 is CASSGGIAGVADTQYF. The CDR3 nucleotides are TGCGCCAGCAGCGGGGGGATAGCGGGAGTGGCAGATACGCAGTATTTT.

The chain employs TRBV18 and TRBJ1-1; D call uncertain. The V gene lost 3 bases and the J gene lost 5 bases, with 13 bases spanning the gap. CDR3 size: 14 residues. In germline, CDR1 is KGHSH, CDR2 LQKENI. The CDR3 reads CASSPFEGGTEAFF. CDR3 nucleotides: TGTGCCAGCTCACCCTTTGAGGGTGGGACTGAAGCTTTCTTT.

V gene TRBV10-1 combines with J gene TRBJ2-7; 10 bases map to TRBD1. Germline trimming cut 4 bases from V and 6 bases from J; bases unmatched to any gene: 3. Germline values: CDR1 WNHNN, CDR2 SYGVQD (reference sequence). The CDR3 runs 13 residues. CDR3 sequence reads: CASSAGTGVEQYF. In nucleotides, the CDR3 is TGCGCCAGCAGTGCGGGGACAGGGGTCGAGCAGTACTTC.